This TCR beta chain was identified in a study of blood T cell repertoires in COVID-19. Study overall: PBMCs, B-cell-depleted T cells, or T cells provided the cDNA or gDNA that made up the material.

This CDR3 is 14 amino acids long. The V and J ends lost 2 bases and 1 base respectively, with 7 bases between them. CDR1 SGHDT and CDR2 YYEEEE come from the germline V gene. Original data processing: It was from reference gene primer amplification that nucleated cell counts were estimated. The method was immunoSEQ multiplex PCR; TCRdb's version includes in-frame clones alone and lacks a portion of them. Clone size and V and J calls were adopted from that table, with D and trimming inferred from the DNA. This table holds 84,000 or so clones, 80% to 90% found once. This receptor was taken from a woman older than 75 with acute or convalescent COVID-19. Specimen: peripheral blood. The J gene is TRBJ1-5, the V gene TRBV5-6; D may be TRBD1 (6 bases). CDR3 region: CASSFTGSNQPQHF. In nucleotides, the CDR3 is TGTGCCAGCAGCTTTACAGGGAGCAATCAGCCCCAGCATTTT.